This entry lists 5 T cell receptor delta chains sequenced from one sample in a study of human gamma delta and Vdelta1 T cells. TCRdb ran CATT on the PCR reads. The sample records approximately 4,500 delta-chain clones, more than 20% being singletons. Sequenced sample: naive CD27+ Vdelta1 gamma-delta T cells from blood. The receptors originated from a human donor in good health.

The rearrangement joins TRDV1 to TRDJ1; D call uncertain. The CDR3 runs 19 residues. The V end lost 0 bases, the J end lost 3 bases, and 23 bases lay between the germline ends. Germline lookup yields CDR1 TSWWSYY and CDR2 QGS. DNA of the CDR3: TGTGCTCTTGGGGAACTCGTGGCTAGGAGACGAGGTTCCGCCGATAAACTCATCTTT. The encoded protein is CALGELVARRRGSADKLIF.

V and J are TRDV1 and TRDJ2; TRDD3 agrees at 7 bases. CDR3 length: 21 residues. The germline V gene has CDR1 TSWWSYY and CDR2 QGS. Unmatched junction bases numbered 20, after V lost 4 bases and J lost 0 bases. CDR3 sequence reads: CALGGPDGGATYSALTAQLFF. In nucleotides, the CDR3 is TGTGCTCTTGGGGGACCAGATGGGGGAGCGACCTACTCCGCTTTGACAGCACAACTCTTCTTT.

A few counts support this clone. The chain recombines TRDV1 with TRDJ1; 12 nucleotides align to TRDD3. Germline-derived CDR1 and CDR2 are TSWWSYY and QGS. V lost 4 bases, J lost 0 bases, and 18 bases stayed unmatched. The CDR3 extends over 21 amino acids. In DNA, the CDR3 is TGTGCTCTTGGGGTTGGCCCTGTCTTAGCCTGGGGGATACGGCACACCGATAAACTCATCTTT. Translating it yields CALGVGPVLAWGIRHTDKLIF.

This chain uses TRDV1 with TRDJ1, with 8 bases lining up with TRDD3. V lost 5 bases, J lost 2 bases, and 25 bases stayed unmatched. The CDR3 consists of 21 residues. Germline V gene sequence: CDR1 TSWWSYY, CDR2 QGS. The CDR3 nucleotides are TGTGCTCTTGGGCCAATGGGCACCCTACAACACTGGGGGGGTGAAACCGATAAACTCATCTTT. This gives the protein CALGPMGTLQHWGGETDKLIF.

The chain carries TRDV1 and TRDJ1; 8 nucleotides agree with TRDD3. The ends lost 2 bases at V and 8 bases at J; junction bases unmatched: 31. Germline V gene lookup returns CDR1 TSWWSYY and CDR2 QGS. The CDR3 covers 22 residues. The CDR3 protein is CALGESCSAPLGDVGRTIKLIF. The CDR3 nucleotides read TGTGCTCTTGGGGAATCGTGCTCCGCTCCCTTGGGGGATGTCGGGCGGACAATAAAACTCATCTTT.